These T cell receptor beta chains were read from a single sample in a study of blood T cell repertoires in COVID-19. Data came from immunoSEQ multiplex PCR; TCRdb stores just in-frame clones and leaves some out. The sample contains more than 250,000 clones, around 89% of which appear only once. Sequencing used peripheral blood. The receptors originated from a woman aged 30 to 39 with COVID-19, enrolled during active disease. Each CDR3 is given with its conserved first and last residue. The order of the fields is V gene, J gene, CDR3 protein.

v_gene: TRBV19
j_gene: TRBJ2-1
CDR3aa: CASSPVGGLWHEQFF

v_gene: TRBV7-2
j_gene: TRBJ1-2
CDR3aa: CASSLSMGQGYGYTF

v_gene: TRBV30
j_gene: TRBJ1-1
CDR3aa: CAWNPRDTEAFF

v_gene: TRBV12-3/TRBV12-4
j_gene: TRBJ1-1
CDR3aa: CASRHSLNTEAFF

v_gene: TRBV18
j_gene: TRBJ2-7
CDR3aa: CASSPGGSYEQYF

v_gene: TRBV30
j_gene: TRBJ1-5
CDR3aa: CAWSPSPNQPQHF

v_gene: TRBV11-2
j_gene: TRBJ1-1
CDR3aa: CASTVNSNTEAFF

v_gene: TRBV15
j_gene: TRBJ1-5
CDR3aa: CATSRDPLTGEAQPQHF

v_gene: TRBV2
j_gene: TRBJ2-7
CDR3aa: CASKPGTGGSYEQYF

v_gene: TRBV4-2
j_gene: TRBJ1-1
CDR3aa: CASSLGWTGPATEAFF

v_gene: TRBV5-5
j_gene: TRBJ1-4
CDR3aa: CASSSLTAQGSEKLFF

v_gene: TRBV5-1
j_gene: TRBJ1-1
CDR3aa: CASSPSGRGTEAFF

v_gene: TRBV6-2/TRBV6-3
j_gene: TRBJ2-2
CDR3aa: CASSSSGELFF

v_gene: TRBV2
j_gene: TRBJ1-2
CDR3aa: CASSVARGLEGYTF

v_gene: TRBV15
j_gene: TRBJ1-1
CDR3aa: CATSRQGAAEAFF

v_gene: TRBV2
j_gene: TRBJ1-5
CDR3aa: CASSEDRNQPQHF

v_gene: TRBV27
j_gene: TRBJ2-1
CDR3aa: CASSFAGASPDEQFF

v_gene: TRBV12-3/TRBV12-4
j_gene: TRBJ1-1
CDR3aa: CASSFLREAFF

v_gene: TRBV7-2
j_gene: TRBJ1-6
CDR3aa: CARVNRDSPLHF

v_gene: TRBV6-5
j_gene: TRBJ1-3
CDR3aa: CASSYGDRADTIYF

v_gene: TRBV5-1
j_gene: TRBJ1-2
CDR3aa: CASSSTGSMGYGYTF

v_gene: TRBV15
j_gene: TRBJ2-2
CDR3aa: CATRAGGELFF

v_gene: TRBV9
j_gene: TRBJ2-5
CDR3aa: CASSGLGAGQETQYF

v_gene: TRBV7-2
j_gene: TRBJ2-1
CDR3aa: CASSWEQRGGYNEQFF

v_gene: TRBV19
j_gene: TRBJ1-5
CDR3aa: CASTYNFNQPQHF

v_gene: TRBV6-1
j_gene: TRBJ2-5
CDR3aa: CASSEARGETQYF

v_gene: TRBV18
j_gene: TRBJ1-2
CDR3aa: CASSPSMGRGITGYTF

v_gene: TRBV28
j_gene: TRBJ1-4
CDR3aa: CASCPVVANEKLFF

v_gene: TRBV10-3
j_gene: TRBJ2-1
CDR3aa: CAISPGRYNEQFF

v_gene: TRBV28
j_gene: TRBJ2-1
CDR3aa: CASSAGSYNEQFF

v_gene: TRBV19
j_gene: TRBJ1-2
CDR3aa: CASSIVLGVNYGYTF

v_gene: TRBV27
j_gene: TRBJ1-6
CDR3aa: CASSMGQGNNSPLHF

v_gene: TRBV19
j_gene: TRBJ1-1
CDR3aa: CASSSQVNTEAFF

v_gene: TRBV5-5
j_gene: TRBJ1-4
CDR3aa: CASSGTAVNEKLFF

v_gene: TRBV18
j_gene: TRBJ1-2
CDR3aa: CASSPPPARGSGYTF

v_gene: TRBV6-5
j_gene: TRBJ1-1
CDR3aa: CASERITEAFF

v_gene: TRBV6-5
j_gene: TRBJ2-5
CDR3aa: CASSYSPGGETQYF

v_gene: TRBV2
j_gene: TRBJ2-2
CDR3aa: CASTTGQGVGELFF

v_gene: TRBV9
j_gene: TRBJ1-3
CDR3aa: CASSVVRGGNTIYF

v_gene: TRBV19
j_gene: TRBJ1-5
CDR3aa: CASTPGQGYQPQHF

v_gene: TRBV18
j_gene: TRBJ1-5
CDR3aa: CASSEQGGNQPQHF

v_gene: TRBV15
j_gene: TRBJ1-2
CDR3aa: CATSRDSSSNYGYTF

v_gene: TRBV19
j_gene: TRBJ1-2
CDR3aa: CASSIHSGQGANGYTF

v_gene: TRBV9
j_gene: TRBJ2-5
CDR3aa: CASSAVVPGETQYF

v_gene: TRBV5-1
j_gene: TRBJ2-5
CDR3aa: CASSLSPSAETQYF

v_gene: TRBV12-3/TRBV12-4
j_gene: TRBJ2-5
CDR3aa: CAVQRGRGETQYF

v_gene: TRBV4-1
j_gene: TRBJ1-1
CDR3aa: CASSSSGPGLSTEAFF

v_gene: TRBV4-1
j_gene: TRBJ1-4
CDR3aa: CASAVSGGGEKLFF

v_gene: TRBV4-2
j_gene: TRBJ2-3
CDR3aa: CASSPRYRGLSDTQYF